This TCR beta chain was recorded in a study of T cell responses to AZD1222 COVID-19 vaccine. General observations from the study: The donor cohort was predominantly white British with a female majority, and clonal diversity may have been underestimated. Spike-wide coverage was observed for vaccine-associated CD4 TCRs, with dominant responses at 160-218 and 743-854. Seropositivity was recorded at baseline in only 6 or 7 AZD1222 recipients.

The study pooled second doses at about 4 or about 12 weeks. On this clone: Its target is unknown.

Germline V gene lookup returns CDR1 SEHNR and CDR2 FQNEAQ (reference sequence). The V gene lost 5 bases and the J gene lost 1 base, with 17 bases spanning the gap. The CDR3 sequence is 16 residues long. The protocol was immunoSEQ multiplex PCR, while the TCRdb copy is restricted to in-frame clones and leaves out a portion. The table shows 95,000 to 150,000 clones, with 84% occurring only once. The input for sequencing was peripheral blood, taken 28 days after the second AZD1222 dose. This TCR came from an adult who received the AZD1222 COVID-19 vaccine. The genes are TRBV7-9 and TRBJ2-5, with a weak D call TRBD1 (6 bases). This CDR3 is CASSQPGQTLQETQYF. In nucleotides, the CDR3 is TGTGCCAGCAGCCAACCCGGACAGACCCTCCAAGAGACCCAGTACTTC.